One and the same sample provided the 26 T cell receptor beta chains below, sequenced in a study of blood T cell repertoires in COVID-19. Sequencing used immunoSEQ multiplex PCR; TCRdb keeps in-frame clones, though not all of them. The table has about 180,000 clones, around 80% seen once. Sequenced material: PBMCs or T cells enriched from blood (not recorded which). Receptor source: a woman aged 45-65 years who had recovered from COVID-19.

The J gene is TRBJ2-7, the V gene TRBV11-2; 10 bases are a match to TRBD2. V gave up 6 bases and J gave up 2 bases; unmatched junction bases: 7. This CDR3 region has 15 residues. Germline V gene lookup returns CDR1 SGHAT and CDR2 FQNNGV. The CDR3 sequence is CASSHGTSETYEQYF. DNA of the CDR3: TGTGCCAGCAGTCACGGGACTAGCGAGACCTACGAGCAGTACTTC.

The chain recombines TRBV28 with TRBJ2-5; 9 positions match TRBD1. V shed 4 bases, J shed 5 bases, and the junction held 2 bases outside the gene matches. CDR1 and CDR2 (germline): MDHEN, SYDVKM. The CDR3 loop spans 13 amino acids. The CDR3 spells CASSYRGQETQYF. The DNA for the CDR3 is TGTGCCAGCAGTTACAGGGGGCAGGAGACCCAGTACTTC.

This clone was recorded once. CDR3 nucleotides: TGTGCCTGGAGTCCAGGGACATATGAGCAGTTCTTC. Its protein product is CAWSPGTYEQFF. The rearrangement links TRBV30 to TRBJ2-1, with D possibly TRBD1 on 6 matching bases. CDR1 and CDR2 (germline): GTSNPN, SVGIG (reference sequence). This CDR3 region has 12 residues. V was trimmed by 2 bases and J by 8 bases, leaving 10 bases between them.

The rearrangement links TRBV6-5 to TRBJ2-7; 8 positions match TRBD1. Trimming cost V 6 bases and J 3 bases; bases outside gene matches: 7. Germline V gene lookup returns CDR1 MNHEY and CDR2 SVGAGI. This CDR3 is 14 amino acids long. The CDR3 spells CASRFRGLSYEQYF. The DNA of the CDR3 is TGTGCCAGCAGATTCAGGGGGCTCAGCTACGAGCAGTACTTC.

The chain has TRBV28 and TRBJ2-3; 11 nucleotides match TRBD2. Germline CDR1 is MDHEN and CDR2 is SYDVKM. The CDR3 is 16 amino acids. Trimming removed 4 bases from V and 6 bases from J; junction bases left unmatched: 9. The CDR3 region is CASSWLLAGVKDTQYF. In nucleotides, the CDR3 is TGTGCCAGCAGTTGGTTACTAGCGGGAGTAAAGGATACGCAGTATTTT.

The rearrangement links TRBV10-1 to TRBJ1-2, with D possibly being TRBD1 (5 bases). CDR1 is WNHNN and CDR2 is SYGVQD in the germline V gene (reference sequence). The V end was cut by 2 bases, the J end by 8 bases, with 18 bases between. This CDR3 is 15 amino acids long. The DNA for the CDR3 is TGCGCCAGCAGTGAGCTTGGGACTTTCGGTAGCGGCTACACCTTC. Protein: CASSELGTFGSGYTF.

The chain employs TRBV5-1 and TRBJ2-1; D is possibly TRBD1 (5 bases). Trimming shortened V by 0 bases and J by 1 base, and 17 bases separated the two germline ends. CDR1 is SGHRS and CDR2 is YFSETQ in the germline V gene. The CDR3 contains 18 residues. This CDR3 is CASSLAQAGPLSYNEQFF. DNA for the CDR3: TGCGCCAGCAGCTTGGCCCAGGCAGGGCCCCTTTCCTACAATGAGCAGTTCTTC.

The chain employs TRBV19 and TRBJ2-2, with 7 bases aligning to TRBD2. Germline lookup yields CDR1 LNHDA and CDR2 SQIVND (reference sequence). The CDR3 runs to 16 residues. Trimming at V came to 5 bases and at J to 0 bases, leaving 6 bases not matched to a gene. The CDR3 nucleotides read TGTGCCAGTAGTCGTCTCGGGGGGTCGAACACCGGGGAGCTGTTTTTT. Amino acid sequence: CASSRLGGSNTGELFF. The full variable domain, in which reference TRBV19 and TRBJ2-2 provide the parts outside the CDR3, is DGGITQSPKYLFRKEGQNVTLSCEQNLNHDAMYWYRQDPGQGLRLIYYSQIVNDFQKGDIAEGYSVSREKKESFPLTVTSAQKNPTAFYLCASSRLGGSNTGELFFGEGSRLTVL.

The chain recombines TRBV29-1 with TRBJ1-4; no reliable D call. The ends were cut back, 4 bases at V and 3 bases at J, with 6 bases in the middle. CDR3 size: 12 residues. CDR1 SQVTM and CDR2 ANQGSEA come from the germline V gene. The CDR3 DNA is TGCAGCGTTGGGCGGGCTAATGAAAAACTGTTTTTT. This encodes CSVGRANEKLFF.

The chain couples TRBV13 to TRBJ1-3; D unresolved. Germline V lookup: CDR1 PRHDT, CDR2 FYEKMQ (reference sequence). The CDR3 contains 15 residues. Between the trimmed V and J ends, which lost 5 bases and 2 bases, there was a span of 13 bases. CDR3 DNA: TGTGCCAGCAGCCAAGCAGGTAGAGCTGGAAACACCATATATTTT. Translating gives CASSQAGRAGNTIYF.

The chain is built from TRBV24-1 and TRBJ2-7; the match to TRBD1 covers 10 bases. V lost 3 bases to trimming and J lost 2 bases; unmatched junction nucleotides: 3. From germline, CDR1 is KGHDR and CDR2 SFDVKD. The length of the CDR3 is 15 residues. DNA of the CDR3: TGTGCCACCAGTGATACCGGACAGGGGGCCTACGAGCAGTACTTC. Protein product: CATSDTGQGAYEQYF.

This clone was picked up a small number of times. The chain links TRBV6-5 to TRBJ1-5; TRBD1 agrees at 10 bases. CDR3 length: 15 residues. V lost 7 bases and J lost 3; bases outside the gene matches: 6. Germline V gene sequence: CDR1 MNHEY, CDR2 SVGAGI. The CDR3 DNA is TGTGCCAGCATCAAGGGACAGGGGTACAATCAGCCCCAGCATTTT. Amino acid sequence: CASIKGQGYNQPQHF.

V and J are TRBV4-1 and TRBJ2-2; 12 bases fit TRBD2. V was clipped by 4 bases and J by 1 base; unmatched bases: 4. This CDR3 region has 17 residues. Germline loops: CDR1 MGHRA, CDR2 YSYEKL. The CDR3 protein is CASSPRTSGKNTGELFF. The CDR3, as DNA: TGCGCCAGCAGCCCCCGGACTAGCGGGAAGAACACCGGGGAGCTGTTTTTT.

This chain connects TRBV2 to TRBJ1-1; D is ambiguous. Germline V lookup: CDR1 SNHLY, CDR2 FYNNEI. V was cut by 5 bases and J by 3 bases, with 4 bases left in between. The CDR3 runs 11 residues. In DNA, the CDR3 is TGTGCCAGCAGTTCGGACACTGAAGCTTTCTTT. Amino acid sequence: CASSSDTEAFF.

As to this clone: The junction differs from germline at one of its ends, possibly a read error. V usage is TRBV7-2 and J usage is TRBJ2-5; TRBD2 matches 13 bases. This CDR3 has 15 amino acids. The germline gives CDR1 SGHTA, CDR2 FQGNSA. DNA of the CDR3: TGTGCCAGCAACTTAGCCGGGACTAGCGGGGAGGCCCAGTACTTC. Translation: CASNLAGTSGEAQYF.

Points on this clone: Given a much more abundant clone one base away, this may be a read error. J is TRBJ2-4 and V is TRBV10-3, with 7 positions matching TRBD1. Germline V gene lookup returns CDR1 ENHRY and CDR2 SYGVKD. The CDR3 is 15 amino acids. With 0 bases clipped from V and 9 bases from J, the junction kept 8 bases outside the gene matches. The CDR3 coding sequence is TGTGCCATCAGTGAGTCGGAACAGGGGATGAGCATTCAGTACTTC. Translating it yields CAISESEQGMSIQYF.

The rearrangement links TRBV6-5 to TRBJ2-7; TRBD1 aligns across 11 bases. Germline trimming cut 5 bases from V and 4 bases from J; bases unmatched to any gene: 7. The CDR3 contains 15 residues. Looked up from germline, CDR1 is MNHEY and CDR2 is SVGAGI. The CDR3 sequence: CASSNPGTGGYEQYF. Here the CDR3 DNA reads TGTGCCAGCAGTAACCCCGGGACAGGGGGTTACGAGCAGTACTTC.

The V call is TRBV10-3, the J call TRBJ2-1; 8 bases agree with TRBD1. With 10 bases clipped from V and 9 bases from J, the junction kept 11 bases outside the gene matches. The germline CDR1 and CDR2 sequences are ENHRY and SYGVKD. The CDR3 loop spans 13 amino acids. The CDR3 loop is CATSDRGGGEQFF. CDR3 nucleotide sequence: TGTGCCACCTCAGACAGGGGAGGAGGTGAGCAGTTCTTC.

The rearrangement links TRBV7-9 to TRBJ2-1; 7 nucleotides agree with TRBD1. The V and J ends lost 7 bases and 8 bases, in that order; junction bases with no gene match: 11. Germline V gene lookup returns CDR1 SEHNR and CDR2 FQNEAQ (reference sequence). This CDR3 contains 14 residues. CDR3 amino acids: CASIQDRALDEQFF. DNA of the CDR3: TGTGCCAGCATCCAAGACAGGGCTTTGGATGAGCAGTTCTTC.

The chain links TRBV7-2 to TRBJ2-3, with TRBD2 as a possible D gene (6 bases). Trimming took off 1 base at V and 1 base at J, with 12 bases between the two ends. The CDR3 runs 16 residues. Per germline, CDR1 SGHTA and CDR2 FQGNSA. CDR3 loop: CASSLELAAGTDTQYF. The CDR3 coding sequence is TGTGCCAGCAGCTTAGAGTTAGCGGCGGGCACAGATACGCAGTATTTT. Full variable domain (remainder filled in from reference TRBV7-2 and TRBJ2-3): GAGVSQSPSNKVTEKGKDVELRCDPISGHTALYWYRQSLGQGLEFLIYFQGNSAPDKSGLPSDRFSAERTGGSVSTLTIQRTQQEDSAVYLCASSLELAAGTDTQYFGPGTRLTVL.

The chain employs TRBV9 and TRBJ2-3; 10 bases are shared with TRBD1. V gave up 4 bases and J gave up 6 bases; unmatched junction bases: 8. The length of the CDR3 is 15 residues. Per germline, CDR1 SGDLS and CDR2 YYNGEE. CDR3 sequence reads: CASSSDRGRLDTQYF. CDR3 in DNA: TGTGCCAGCAGCTCCGACAGGGGGCGTTTGGATACGCAGTATTTT.

The chain uses TRBV7-9 and TRBJ1-6; 7 bases are shared with TRBD1. The germline V gene encodes CDR1 SEHNR and CDR2 FQNEAQ (reference sequence). With V trimmed by 4 bases and J by 13 bases, 10 bases remained unmatched. This CDR3 comprises 14 residues. This chain's CDR3 is CASSSGTVGRPLHF. The CDR3, as DNA: TGTGCCAGCAGCTCCGGGACAGTGGGTAGGCCCCTCCACTTT.

The chain is built from TRBV9 and TRBJ1-3, with no clear D. The CDR3 runs 19 residues. V was pared by 0 bases and J by 0 bases, with 19 bases between. The germline gives CDR1 SGDLS, CDR2 YYNGEE. CDR3 nucleotide sequence: TGTGCCAGCAGCGTAGACTTGGGTGACTTGCCTTACTCTGGAAACACCATATATTTT. Its protein product is CASSVDLGDLPYSGNTIYF.

This rearrangement joins TRBV3-1 (or the pseudogene TRBV3-2) to TRBJ2-7; 8 nucleotides line up with TRBD1. The CDR3 totals 15 residues. The V segment lost 6 bases and the J segment 5 bases; nucleotides outside the gene matches: 12. Germline V lookup: CDR1 LGHDT, CDR2 YNNKEL (reference sequence). CDR3 residues: CASRAGGSRANEQYF. The CDR3 DNA follows: TGTGCCAGCAGGGCAGGGGGCAGCCGGGCAAACGAGCAGTACTTC.

The sample holds one count of this clone. V gene TRBV18 combines with J gene TRBJ1-4; tentative D call: TRBD1 (6 bases). Trimming left V 0 bases short and J 0 bases short, with 8 bases between. CDR3 size: 16 residues. CDR1 is KGHSH and CDR2 is LQKENI in the germline V gene. The CDR3 sequence is CASSPPRGPTNEKLFF. Here the CDR3 DNA reads TGTGCCAGCTCACCACCCAGGGGACCAACTAATGAAAAACTGTTTTTT.

This chain joins TRBV28 and TRBJ1-1; no firm D call. Germline V gives CDR1 MDHEN, CDR2 SYDVKM. V was trimmed by 3 bases and J by 4 bases, leaving 12 bases between them. CDR3 length equals 14 residues. The CDR3 DNA is TGTGCCAGCAGTTTCCGTGTCCAACTCACTGAAGCTTTCTTT. It yields the protein CASSFRVQLTEAFF.